This T cell receptor (beta chain) originates from a study of blood T cell repertoires in COVID-19. Study-wide background: COVID-19 samples, acute and convalescent, were from the United States, Italy and Spain. From T cells, B-cell-depleted T cells, or PBMCs came the material, which was cDNA or gDNA.

The CDR3 consists of 12 residues. The V end was cut by 4 bases, the J end by 2 bases, with 6 bases between. Germline CDR1 is SQVTM and CDR2 is ANQGSEA. Per the study methods: Amplified reference gene primers provided the basis for estimating nucleated cell counts. Sequenced by immunoSEQ multiplex PCR; TCRdb stores in-frame clones only, minus some. That table supplies the V and J calls and clone size; D and trimming were determined from the DNA. The data hold 30,000 to 35,000 clones, with 89% observed a single time. This chain links TRBV29-1 with TRBJ1-5; D is unclear. The sequencing sample was made of peripheral blood. This receptor was taken from a woman aged 40 to 50 with active or convalescent COVID-19. The CDR3 DNA follows: TGCAGCGTTGGCGGGGGCAATCAGCCCCAGCATTTT. Encoded protein: CSVGGGNQPQHF.